This TCR beta chain was recovered during a study of shared clonotypes between healthy human individuals. Only in-frame clones appear in the TCRdb table, and some are missing; sequencing was by immunoSEQ multiplex PCR. This table has about 2.4 million clones, roughly 93% appearing once. V gave up 7 bases and J gave up 0 bases, with 14 bases separating them. This CDR3 is built from 14 residues. CDR1 and CDR2 from the germline V gene are SGHKS and YYEKEE (reference sequence). The chain carries TRBV5-5 and TRBJ2-7; TRBD1 or TRBD2 may be the D gene (5 bases each). Sequenced sample: naive CD4+ T cells from PBMCs. Subset in this sample: CD45RA+ positively selected. This sequence was found in a young man in good health. Some clones in this sample may be carry-over from other donors' samples. The CDR3 spells CASEKGTVSYEQYF. The CDR3 DNA follows: TGTGCCAGCGAAAAAGGGACCGTCTCCTACGAGCAGTACTTC.